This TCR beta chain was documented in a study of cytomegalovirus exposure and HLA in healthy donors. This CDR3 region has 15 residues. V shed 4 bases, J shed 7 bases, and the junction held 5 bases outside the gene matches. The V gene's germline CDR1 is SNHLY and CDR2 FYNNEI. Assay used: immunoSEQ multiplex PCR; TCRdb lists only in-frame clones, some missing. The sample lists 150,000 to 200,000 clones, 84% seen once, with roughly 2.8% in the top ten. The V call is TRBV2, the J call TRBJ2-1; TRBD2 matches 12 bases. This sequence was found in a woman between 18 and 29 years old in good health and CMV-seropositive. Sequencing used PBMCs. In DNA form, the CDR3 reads TGTGCCAGCAGTGGACTAGCGGGGGCCGGTAATGAGCAGTTCTTC. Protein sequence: CASSGLAGAGNEQFF.